These 11 T cell receptor beta chains were all obtained from the same sample, sequenced in a study of OX40 agonist ivuxolimab in advanced cancers. Here immunoSEQ multiplex PCR was the method, and the copy in TCRdb shows in-frame clones only, minus some. This table has about 45,000 clones, about 90% appearing once. The sample consisted of CD4+ or CD8+ T cells sorted from blood, taken in a trial of the OX40 agonist ivuxolimab. These TCRs come from an adult with an advanced solid tumor such as melanoma, head and neck, liver or kidney cancer.

This sequence joins TRBV6-1 and TRBJ2-1; D gene ambiguous. Germline V gives CDR1 MNHNS, CDR2 SASEGT. The CDR3 loop spans 12 amino acids. Trimming stripped 4 bases from V and 7 bases from J, with 8 bases between. This CDR3 is CASSVRWNEQFF. The CDR3 coding sequence is TGTGCCAGCAGTGTGCGGTGGAATGAGCAGTTCTTC.

The chain links TRBV30 to TRBJ2-5, with a weak D call TRBD1 (6 bases). The germline V and J ends were trimmed by 5 bases and 2 bases, with 9 bases remaining between them. Germline CDR1 is GTSNPN and CDR2 is SVGIG (reference sequence). The CDR3 is 12 amino acids. The CDR3 DNA follows: TGTGCCTGGGATAGGGGGCAAGAGACCCAGTACTTC. The encoded protein is CAWDRGQETQYF. Filled out from reference TRBV30 and TRBJ2-5, the complete variable domain reads SQTIHQWPATLVQPVGSPLSLECTVEGTSNPNLYWYRQAAGRGLQLLFYSVGIGQISSEVPQNLSASRPQDRQFILSSKKLLLSDSGFYLCAWDRGQETQYFGPGTRLLVL.

The table lists this clone with a count of one. The CDR3 reads CASSPTLQGANTEAFF. In nucleotides, the CDR3 is TGTGCCAGCTCACCAACTCTACAGGGGGCGAACACTGAAGCTTTCTTT. This rearrangement joins TRBV18 to TRBJ1-1; TRBD1 aligns across 9 bases. The CDR3 extends over 16 amino acids. V trimming: 2 bases; J trimming: 1 base; junction bases outside the gene matches: 5. Germline CDR1 is KGHSH and CDR2 is LQKENI.

The chain carries TRBV28 and TRBJ1-5; D is undetermined. This CDR3 is 17 amino acids long. V lost 5 bases to trimming and J lost 0 bases, with 17 bases between them. The germline V gene encodes CDR1 MDHEN and CDR2 SYDVKM. CDR3 DNA sequence: TGTGCCAGCAGTCCCCCCCCGTGGCCCAATAGCAATCAGCCCCAGCATTTT. Protein: CASSPPPWPNSNQPQHF.

For the CDR3, the DNA is TGTGCCAGCAGTCCAGCGTCAGGGGGCGGGAATGGCTACACCTTC. It specifies CASSPASGGGNGYTF. The chain has TRBV28 and TRBJ1-2, with 8 bases aligning to TRBD1. Per the germline V gene, CDR1 is MDHEN and CDR2 is SYDVKM. After removal of 5 bases from V and 6 bases from J, the junction contained 11 bases not matched to a gene. This CDR3 contains 15 residues.

V is TRBV27 and J is TRBJ2-7, with 10 bases matching TRBD2. V lost 3 bases to trimming and J lost 5 bases; unmatched junction nucleotides: 4. There are 14 residues in the CDR3. The germline V gene has CDR1 MNHEY and CDR2 SMNVEV (reference sequence). CDR3: CASSFSSGSHEQYF. CDR3 in DNA: TGTGCCAGCAGTTTCTCTAGCGGGAGTCACGAGCAGTACTTC.

The chain uses TRBV10-3 and TRBJ2-1; TRBD2 matches 11 bases. CDR1 is ENHRY and CDR2 is SYGVKD in the germline V gene. V dropped 0 bases and J dropped 6; count of bases not matched to a gene: 1. This CDR3 spans 15 amino acids. The CDR3 DNA reads TGTGCCATCAGTGAGTCTAGCGGGAGGGTCAATGAGCAGTTCTTC. This gives the protein CAISESSGRVNEQFF.

V and J are TRBV6-5 and TRBJ2-1, with TRBD2 identical over 12 bases. Germline V gene data show CDR1 as MNHEY and CDR2 as SVGAGI. This CDR3 spans 15 amino acids. The ends lost 7 bases at V and 7 bases at J; junction bases unmatched: 8. The CDR3 nucleotides read TGTGCCAGCACTAGACTAGCGGGAGTTCAAAATGAGCAGTTCTTC. Translating gives CASTRLAGVQNEQFF.

This clone was counted a single time. The chain has TRBV18 and TRBJ2-5, with 9 bases fitting TRBD2. The germline V gene has CDR1 KGHSH and CDR2 LQKENI. The CDR3 is 17 residues long. V gave up 2 bases and J gave up 0 bases; unmatched junction bases: 7. DNA for the CDR3: TGTGCCAGCTCACCAAGGGTGACTAGCGGTTACCAAGAGACCCAGTACTTC. Translating it yields CASSPRVTSGYQETQYF.

The CDR3 region has the DNA TGTGCCAGCAGCCACTACAGGGGGCTAGCGGGAGGGCCCGTCGCGGAGACCCAGTACTTC. Protein sequence: CASSHYRGLAGGPVAETQYF. The rearrangement joins TRBV14 to TRBJ2-5; 12 bases agree with TRBD2. CDR3 size: 20 residues. V shed 3 bases and J 5 bases; nucleotides not matched to a gene: 19. Germline V lookup: CDR1 SGHDN, CDR2 FVKESK.

This clone was recorded a few times. The V and J genes are TRBV7-6 and TRBJ2-7; possible D gene TRBD1, 5 bases. Germline values: CDR1 SGHVS, CDR2 FNYEAQ. Trimming pared 6 bases from V and 5 bases from J, leaving 26 bases between. This CDR3 is 17 amino acids long. The CDR3 reads CASSLSFTGKRGDEQYF. DNA for the CDR3: TGTGCCAGCAGTTTATCTTTTACAGGCAAAAGAGGAGACGAGCAGTACTTC.